This T cell receptor beta chain was retrieved from a study of response to subunit inactivated influenza vaccine. The study, taken as a whole, reports: Each seasonal influenza vaccination, the authors suggested, recruits few new T cells.

This clonotype showed up just once. Its antigen remains unknown. TCRdb reprocessed the RT-PCR reads via MiXCR and lists one record per CDR3 protein. The sample has approximately 500,000 distinct CDR3 sequences, approximately 14% seen once; the top ten hold roughly 10%. The V and J ends lost 1 base and 8 bases respectively, with 21 bases between them. In germline, CDR1 is DFQATT, CDR2 SNEGSKA (reference sequence). CDR3 length equals 16 residues. The receptor was isolated from a man aged 50 or older who received an inactivated influenza vaccine. This specimen consisted of PBMCs from blood, obtained 12 days after vaccination. The chain is built from TRBV20-1 and TRBJ2-1, with D perhaps matching TRBD2 (6 bases). CDR3 residues: CSARGMGPGTWHEQFF. The DNA for the CDR3 is TGCAGTGCTAGAGGAATGGGGCCCGGGACTTGGCATGAGCAGTTCTTC.